Sequencing of this T cell receptor beta chain was carried out in a study of blood T cell repertoires in COVID-19 (dated by TCRdb to the early 2020s). With regard to the full study: Collaborator samples came from the United States, Italy and Spain and covered acute and convalescent phases of COVID-19. Samples were obtained from the ongoing ImmuneRACE study (first 160 participants) and from approximately 1,200 subjects provided by 6 global collaborators. Deeply sampled blood TCRbeta repertoires from subjects exposed to, actively infected with, or recovered from COVID-19 were included in the dataset. The material from the prospective study consisted of cDNA or gDNA derived from T cells, B-cell-depleted T cells, or PBMCs. Sample metadata almost always included a de-identified subject ID, COVID-19 status, age in years and sex. The repertoires were released in a freely available public database meant as a resource for research on the immune response to SARS-CoV-2. HLA class I and class II types, where available, came from metadata supplied by the sample provider rather than from assay-based typing.

The CDR3, from cysteine to phenylalanine, totals 14 residues. Solely the CDR3 DNA is kept, with 42 bases framed from the first base. Looking up the germline V gene yields CDR1 MGHRA and CDR2 YSYEKL. V gives up 7 bases and J gives up 6 bases, and the segment between their germline ends measures 19 bases. Notes on this clone: The target of this receptor is not known. No base qualities exist here, and no much larger clone lies one base off it.

What the study reported, not specific to this receptor: How much clinical and demographic metadata was included differed by source and by participant, and the metadata was provided uncurated.

Collaborating institutions collected whole blood in K2EDTA tubes following their own protocols. Collaborator samples were shipped for TCRbeta analysis as frozen whole blood, isolated PBMCs, or DNA extracted from either sample type. The immunoSEQ Assay, a bias-controlled multiplex PCR, was used to amplify TCRbeta CDR3 regions from genomic DNA. The authors' pipeline ran thus. The number of nucleated cells in each sample was estimated by amplification of reference gene primers within the assay. To quantify the absolute abundance of each unique TCRbeta CDR3 rearrangement, sequence reads were collapsed and filtered. For each sample, productive Simpson clonality was calculated as the square root of Simpson's diversity index across productive rearrangements. TCRdb took over this immuneACCESS table, retaining in-frame rearrangements with V and J assigned. Such tables are incomplete; in checked studies, under half of the missing clones stem from an unresolved V gene, and the remainder is unexplained. V, J and clone size are those of that table, while D and trimming were read from the DNA. The sample table records tens of thousands of clones; around nine tenths of these occur just once. The ten largest clones represent about 9.3% of the sample.

Recombination joined TRBV4-1 with TRBJ2-7; no D gene call is confident. Sequencing was carried out using peripheral blood. The sequence was obtained from a man aged 55-75 years with active COVID-19. The CDR3 reads as follows: CASTVVPGAFEQYF. The DNA sequence is given as TGCGCCAGCACCGTCGTACCTGGAGCCTTCGAGCAGTACTTC.